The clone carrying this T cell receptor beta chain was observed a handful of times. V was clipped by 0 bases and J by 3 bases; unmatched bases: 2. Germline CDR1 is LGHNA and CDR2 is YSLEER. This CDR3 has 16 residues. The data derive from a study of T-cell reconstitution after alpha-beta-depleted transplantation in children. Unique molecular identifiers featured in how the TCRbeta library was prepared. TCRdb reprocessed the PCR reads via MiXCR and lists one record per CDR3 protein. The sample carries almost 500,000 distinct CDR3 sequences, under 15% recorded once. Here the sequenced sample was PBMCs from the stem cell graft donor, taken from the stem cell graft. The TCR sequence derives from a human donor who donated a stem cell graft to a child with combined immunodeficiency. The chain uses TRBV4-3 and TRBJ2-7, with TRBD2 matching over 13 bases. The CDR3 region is CASSQEGTSGIYEQYF. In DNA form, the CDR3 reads TGCGCCAGCAGCCAAGAAGGGACTAGCGGGATCTACGAGCAGTACTTC.